The rows below give T cell receptor beta chains drawn from one sample of a study of blood T cell repertoires in COVID-19. The table came from immunoSEQ multiplex PCR; TCRdb's copy has only in-frame clones and leaves some out. The sample holds hundreds of thousands of clones, 80% to 90% seen once. The specimen sequenced was PBMCs or T cells enriched from blood (not recorded which). The source of these receptors is a woman younger than 45 who had been exposed to COVID-19. Both conserved end residues are part of each CDR3. D genes are given only for firm matches. The size field is filled for only some rows; it gives once, few, many or a size class.

>14|TRBD1|NA|TRBV9|TRBJ1-1
TGTGCCAGCAGCGTAGGGGGGACAGGTCCGACGGCTTTCTTT
CASSVGGTGPTAFF
>14|TRBD1|few|TRBV5-1|TRBJ1-1
TGCGCCAGCAGCTTGGAAGGGGGCTGGACTGAAGCTTTCTTT
CASSLEGGWTEAFF
>15|NA|NA|TRBV30|TRBJ2-3
TGTGCCTGGAGTGTTGGTGGGGGACTCGGGGGTACGCAGTATTTT
CAWSVGGGLGGTQYF
>17|NA|once|TRBV19|TRBJ1-3
TGTGCCAGTAGTATAGGGACACCGGATTCATCTGGAAACACCATATATTTT
CASSIGTPDSSGNTIYF
>18|NA|NA|TRBV6-1|TRBJ2-2
TGTGCCAGCAGTGAAGAAGGAGGTTTCACCCGGGGTCCCGGGGAGCTGTTTTTT
CASSEEGGFTRGPGELFF
>13|TRBD2|NA|TRBV6-5|TRBJ2-3
TGTGCCAGCAGGATAGCGGGGGTAGATACGCAGTATTTT
CASRIAGVDTQYF
>17|NA|NA|TRBV6-2/TRBV6-3|TRBJ1-5
TGTGCCAGCAGCCCCCCAGCTGCGGACACCCCGAATCAGCCCCAGCATTTT
CASSPPAADTPNQPQHF
>13|NA|once|TRBV7-2|TRBJ2-2
TGTGCCAGCAGGGGGGGTGGCACCGGGGAGCTGTTTTTT
CASRGGGTGELFF
>17|TRBD2|NA|TRBV5-1|TRBJ2-3
TGCGCCAGCAGCTTGGGTTGGCTAGCGGGGGGCACAGATACGCAGTATTTT
CASSLGWLAGGTDTQYF
>14|NA|NA|TRBV7-2|TRBJ1-5
TGTGCCAGCAGGTATACCGGGAATAATCAGCCCCAGCATTTT
CASRYTGNNQPQHF
>12|NA|few|TRBV18|TRBJ2-5
TGTGCCAGCTCACCATCTCAAGAGACCCAGTACTTC
CASSPSQETQYF
>13|NA|NA|TRBV21-1|TRBJ2-7
TGTGCCAGCAGCAAAGGGGTGGCGCGGGAGCAGTACTTC
CASSKGVAREQYF
>15|TRBD1|NA|TRBV5-1|TRBJ1-1
TGCGCCAGCAGCTCGCGGACAGGGTGGAACACTGAAGCTTTCTTT
CASSSRTGWNTEAFF
>13|TRBD1|NA|TRBV29-1|TRBJ2-5
TGCAGCGTGGGGACAGCCTCCAAAGAGACCCAGTACTTC
CSVGTASKETQYF
>15|TRBD1|NA|TRBV5-8|TRBJ2-2
TGTGCCAGCAGCTTGCAGGGGGCGAGGACCGGGGAGCTGTTTTTT
CASSLQGARTGELFF
>15|NA|NA|TRBV11-3|TRBJ1-1
TGTGCCAGCAGCAGCCGCCAGGGCATGAACACTGAAGCTTTCTTT
CASSSRQGMNTEAFF
>14|TRBD1|NA|TRBV7-2|TRBJ1-2
TGTGCCAGCAGCTTGACAGGGGCCAGCTATGGCTACACCTTC
CASSLTGASYGYTF